Listed below are T cell receptor beta chains from one sample, sequenced in a study of metastatic and nonmetastatic thyroid tumors. MiXCR reprocessed the PCR reads for TCRdb. The sample carries about 39,000 clones, 19% recorded once. The sample consisted of blood. These receptors all come from a female donor with papillary thyroid cancer or a benign thyroid nodule (not recorded which). Some clones in this sample may be carry-over from other donors' samples. Each CDR3 is given with its conserved first and last residue. Fields, in order: J gene, D gene, clone size, V gene, CDR3 DNA, CDR3 protein. D genes are given only for firm matches. Clone size is shown for a subset of rows, as once, few, many or a class of expanded clone.

J gene: TRBJ2-3
D gene: .
clone size: many
V gene: TRBV29-1
CDR3 DNA: TGCAGCGTTGAAGACGATACGCAGTATTTT
CDR3 protein: CSVEDDTQYF

J gene: TRBJ1-1
D gene: TRBD1
clone size: .
V gene: TRBV28
CDR3 DNA: TGTGCCAGCAGTTTAAGCTCTGCGTGGGACAGTTATTATATGAACACTGAAGCTTTCTTT
CDR3 protein: CASSLSSAWDSYYMNTEAFF

J gene: TRBJ2-1
D gene: .
clone size: many
V gene: TRBV9
CDR3 DNA: TGTGCCAGCAGCGTAGGAGTAACAAATGAGCAGTTCTTC
CDR3 protein: CASSVGVTNEQFF

J gene: TRBJ2-2
D gene: .
clone size: many
V gene: TRBV27
CDR3 DNA: TGTGCCAGCAGTTTGAGGGGGGATCCCGGGGAGCTGTTTTTT
CDR3 protein: CASSLRGDPGELFF

J gene: TRBJ2-6
D gene: .
clone size: many
V gene: TRBV28
CDR3 DNA: TGTGCCAGCAGTTTAAAGTCCGGCTCTGGGGCCAACGTCCTGACTTTC
CDR3 protein: CASSLKSGSGANVLTF

J gene: TRBJ1-3
D gene: TRBD1
clone size: .
V gene: TRBV6-1
CDR3 DNA: TGTGCCGCCCGGGACAGATTTTCTGGAAACACCATATATTTT
CDR3 protein: CAARDRFSGNTIYF

J gene: TRBJ2-3
D gene: .
clone size: few
V gene: TRBV30
CDR3 DNA: TGTGCCTGGGAAGACTGGGTTGGTACAGATACGCAGTATTTT
CDR3 protein: CAWEDWVGTDTQYF

J gene: TRBJ2-5
D gene: TRBD2
clone size: many
V gene: TRBV20-1
CDR3 DNA: TGCAGTGCCTTTTCTCGATCGGCTAGCGGGAACCAAGAGACCCAGTACTTC
CDR3 protein: CSAFSRSASGNQETQYF

J gene: TRBJ2-1
D gene: .
clone size: .
V gene: TRBV9
CDR3 DNA: TGTGCCAGCAGCGTAGGTCCCAAAAACGGGATTGTTGATGAGCAGTTCTTC
CDR3 protein: CASSVGPKNGIVDEQFF

J gene: TRBJ2-3
D gene: .
clone size: many
V gene: TRBV18
CDR3 DNA: TGTGCCAGCACCTGGACAGAAGCCACAGATACGCAGTATTTT
CDR3 protein: CASTWTEATDTQYF

J gene: TRBJ2-7
D gene: TRBD1
clone size: medium-sized
V gene: TRBV7-2
CDR3 DNA: TGTGCCAGCAGCCCGCGGACAGGGGCCTACGAGCAGTACTTC
CDR3 protein: CASSPRTGAYEQYF

J gene: TRBJ2-1
D gene: TRBD1
clone size: few
V gene: TRBV6-1
CDR3 DNA: TGTGCCAGCAGTGGACAGGGGGGGGCCGTGGATGAGCAGTTCTTC
CDR3 protein: CASSGQGGAVDEQFF

J gene: TRBJ2-5
D gene: .
clone size: many
V gene: TRBV20-1
CDR3 DNA: TGCAGTGCTCCCCTTTCTGGCCAAGAGACCCAGTACTTC
CDR3 protein: CSAPLSGQETQYF

J gene: TRBJ1-2
D gene: .
clone size: many
V gene: TRBV30
CDR3 DNA: TGTGCCTGGAGTAAACAGGGTAATGATGGCTACACCTTC
CDR3 protein: CAWSKQGNDGYTF

J gene: TRBJ2-1
D gene: TRBD2
clone size: many
V gene: TRBV6-6
CDR3 DNA: TGTGCCAGCAGTTACTCCCCGGGTAGCGGGATCTTCAATGAGCAGTTCTTC
CDR3 protein: CASSYSPGSGIFNEQFF

J gene: TRBJ2-2
D gene: .
clone size: few
V gene: TRBV19
CDR3 DNA: TGTGCCATCCAAGAGTGGATTGAGACCGGGGAGCTGTTTTTT
CDR3 protein: CAIQEWIETGELFF

J gene: TRBJ2-7
D gene: TRBD1
clone size: many
V gene: TRBV5-1
CDR3 DNA: TGCGCCAGCAGCCAGGACAGGGCCGAGCAGTACTTC
CDR3 protein: CASSQDRAEQYF

J gene: TRBJ2-1
D gene: TRBD2
clone size: many
V gene: TRBV20-1
CDR3 DNA: TGCAGTGCTAGCGGACTAGCGGGAGGGCCGAGCGTCCTTAACAATGAGCAGTTCTTC
CDR3 protein: CSASGLAGGPSVLNNEQFF

J gene: TRBJ2-5
D gene: .
clone size: few
V gene: TRBV5-4
CDR3 DNA: TGTGCCAGCAGCTTGGGGCGGGCCGAGGAGACCCAGTACTTC
CDR3 protein: CASSLGRAEETQYF

J gene: TRBJ2-7
D gene: .
clone size: many
V gene: TRBV5-1
CDR3 DNA: TGCGCCAGCAGCCTTAGGGGTTCGGGGGCGAACGAGCAGTACTTC
CDR3 protein: CASSLRGSGANEQYF

J gene: TRBJ2-3
D gene: .
clone size: many
V gene: TRBV12-3/TRBV12-4
CDR3 DNA: TGTGCCAGCAGTTTTGCCCCGGGACAGCGGGCAGATACGCAGTATTTT
CDR3 protein: CASSFAPGQRADTQYF

J gene: TRBJ2-2
D gene: TRBD2
clone size: few
V gene: TRBV28
CDR3 DNA: TGTGCCAGCCGGCACACTAGCGTGACCGGGGAGCTGTTTTTT
CDR3 protein: CASRHTSVTGELFF

J gene: TRBJ1-6
D gene: TRBD1
clone size: many
V gene: TRBV5-1
CDR3 DNA: TGCGCCAGCGGCCCCGGGACAGGAGATTCTAATTCACCCCTCCACTTT
CDR3 protein: CASGPGTGDSNSPLHF

J gene: TRBJ2-2
D gene: .
clone size: few
V gene: TRBV19
CDR3 DNA: TGTGCCACTAGGGGCTCGGTCGCGAACACCGGGGAACTGTTTTTT
CDR3 protein: CATRGSVANTGELFF

J gene: TRBJ1-4
D gene: TRBD1
clone size: .
V gene: TRBV6-1
CDR3 DNA: TGTGCCAGCAGGGACAGGGGCCGTGAAAAACTGTTTTTT
CDR3 protein: CASRDRGREKLFF

J gene: TRBJ1-5
D gene: .
clone size: many
V gene: TRBV10-2
CDR3 DNA: TGCGCCAGCAGTGAGTCCGGGGGGAAACAGCCCCAGCATTTT
CDR3 protein: CASSESGGKQPQHF

J gene: TRBJ2-1
D gene: TRBD2
clone size: many
V gene: TRBV5-1
CDR3 DNA: TGCGCCAGCAGCTTGTACCCTAGCGGGAGCAATGAGCAGTTCTTC
CDR3 protein: CASSLYPSGSNEQFF

J gene: TRBJ2-5
D gene: TRBD2
clone size: many
V gene: TRBV7-2
CDR3 DNA: TGTGCCAGCAGCCGGGGGGGCCAAGAGACCCAGTACTTC
CDR3 protein: CASSRGGQETQYF

J gene: TRBJ1-3
D gene: TRBD1
clone size: many
V gene: TRBV20-1
CDR3 DNA: TGCAGTGCGACGCCGGACAGGGCCGAAAACACCATATATTTT
CDR3 protein: CSATPDRAENTIYF

J gene: TRBJ2-5
D gene: TRBD1
clone size: many
V gene: TRBV20-1
CDR3 DNA: TGCAGTGCTAGACACAGGGGCAAAGAGACCCAGTACTTC
CDR3 protein: CSARHRGKETQYF

J gene: TRBJ1-1
D gene: .
clone size: .
V gene: TRBV29-1
CDR3 DNA: TGCAGCGTTTACAGTGGCATGAACACTGAAGCTTTCTTT
CDR3 protein: CSVYSGMNTEAFF